Following are 10 T cell receptor beta chains from one sample sequenced in a study of a mutant IDH1 vaccine in newly diagnosed glioma. Method: immunoSEQ multiplex PCR; TCRdb's copy keeps in-frame clones and lacks some. The data hold about 100,000 clones, with 80% observed a single time. The time point denotes: baseline, week 1 (first vaccination visit). Treatment indicated: pre-vaccination baseline after standard-of-care therapy. The sequenced sample was PBMCs, obtained from a glioma patient treated with radiotherapy, temozolomide or both. The receptors originated from a man in his forties with glioma.

The rearrangement links TRBV6-1 to TRBJ1-5, with D unresolved. Germline CDR1 and CDR2: MNHNS and SASEGT. This CDR3 has 12 residues. V lost 8 bases and J 1 base, leaving 6 bases between the germline ends. Written as DNA, the CDR3 is TGTGCCAGCGGGCGGAGCAATCAGCCCCAGCATTTT. This encodes CASGRSNQPQHF.

J is TRBJ1-1 and V is TRBV6-5, with TRBD1 identical over 8 bases. This CDR3 is 15 amino acids long. V lost 5 bases, J lost 3 bases, and 8 bases stayed unmatched. The germline V gene encodes CDR1 MNHEY and CDR2 SVGAGI. CDR3 sequence (DNA): TGTGCCAGCAGTAGCCAGGGGGCAGGGGACACTGAAGCTTTCTTT. It yields the protein CASSSQGAGDTEAFF.

This chain uses TRBV11-2 with TRBJ2-1; 14 bases agree with TRBD2. The CDR3 loop spans 14 amino acids. Germline lookup yields CDR1 SGHAT and CDR2 FQNNGV. The V gene end was trimmed by 4 bases and the J gene end by 10 bases; junction bases not matched to a gene: 3. CDR3 amino acids: CASSSGLAGDEQFF. As DNA, the CDR3 is TGTGCCAGCAGCTCGGGACTAGCGGGGGACGAGCAGTTCTTC.

The chain combines TRBV13 with TRBJ1-6; D possibly corresponds to TRBD1 (6 bases). The CDR3 contains 14 residues. CDR1 is PRHDT, CDR2 FYEKMQ, per germline (reference sequence). Trimming cost V 3 bases and J 7 bases, with 10 bases left between them. As DNA, the CDR3 is TGTGCCAGCAGCTTTATGCAGGGGAATTCACCCCTCCACTTT. Amino acid sequence: CASSFMQGNSPLHF.

The rearrangement uses TRBV4-1 and TRBJ2-1; D possibly corresponds to TRBD2 (5 bases). Between the trimmed V and J ends, which lost 0 bases and 0 bases, there was a span of 18 bases. The CDR3 extends over 19 amino acids. Germline V gene lookup returns CDR1 MGHRA and CDR2 YSYEKL. CDR3: CASSQERRSVGSSYNEQFF. The CDR3 nucleotides read TGCGCCAGCAGCCAAGAAAGGAGGTCTGTGGGTAGCTCCTACAATGAGCAGTTCTTC.

The rearrangement links TRBV7-9 to TRBJ1-1; D is unresolved. This CDR3 has 13 residues. Trimming shortened V by 1 base and J by 0 bases, and 3 bases separated the two germline ends. From germline, CDR1 is SEHNR and CDR2 FQNEAQ (reference sequence). The CDR3 sequence: CASSLDMNTEAFF. The CDR3 DNA reads as TGTGCCAGCAGCTTAGATATGAACACTGAAGCTTTCTTT.

The chain employs TRBV6-5 and TRBJ1-1; D is unclear. CDR3 length: 13 amino acids. The germline V and J ends were trimmed by 4 bases and 1 base, with 7 bases remaining between them. Germline CDR1 is MNHEY and CDR2 is SVGAGI. The CDR3 reads CASSLTSNTEAFF. CDR3 DNA: TGTGCCAGCAGTTTAACCTCGAACACTGAAGCTTTCTTT.

The V call is TRBV2, the J call TRBJ1-2; 7 nucleotides align to TRBD1. The CDR3 totals 13 residues. V lost 6 bases to trimming and J lost 4 bases; unmatched junction nucleotides: 5. CDR1 and CDR2 from the germline V gene are SNHLY and FYNNEI. The DNA for the CDR3 is TGTGCCAGCAGCGAGACAGGGCCCTATGGCTACACCTTC. It is translated as CASSETGPYGYTF.

The chain combines TRBV29-1 with TRBJ1-1, with D perhaps matching TRBD1 (6 bases). The V gene's germline CDR1 is SQVTM and CDR2 ANQGSEA. This CDR3 region has 13 residues. The ends were cut back, 1 base at V and 5 bases at J, with 11 bases in the middle. The CDR3 DNA sequence: TGCAGCGTTGAAGTCCAGGGGAAGACTGAAGCTTTCTTT. Its translation: CSVEVQGKTEAFF. The complete variable domain, with remaining parts taken from reference TRBV29-1 and TRBJ1-1, reads SAVISQKPSRDICQRGTSLTIQCQVDSQVTMMFWYRQQPGQSLTLIATANQGSEATYESGFVIDKFPISRPNLTFSTLTVSNMSPEDSSIYLCSVEVQGKTEAFFGQGTRLTVV.

V gene TRBV28 combines with J gene TRBJ2-5; no definite D call. The CDR3 length is 14 residues. The germline CDR1 and CDR2 sequences are MDHEN and SYDVKM. The V end was cut by 6 bases, the J end by 2 bases, with 13 bases between. The CDR3 sequence is CASSLHAIQETQYF. In DNA form, the CDR3 reads TGTGCCAGCAGCTTACATGCTATTCAAGAGACCCAGTACTTC.